The source of this T cell receptor beta chain is a study of blood T cells in healthy people across ages (dated by TCRdb to 2013 to 2016). About the study as a whole: Template switching captured roughly one uniquely barcoded TCR beta cDNA molecule per two T cells in model experiments. Using the same blood draw, the study looked at two additional independent replicas of 1 million unique cDNA reads for two donors, one aged 18 to 30 and the other aged 80 or older. To avoid experimental bias, donors of different ages were distributed randomly across sequencing lanes. Using deep sequencing normalized with unique cDNA molecular identifiers, the study measured how TCR beta repertoire diversity changes with age. The donors were divided into four age groups: young (average around 17 years), middle-aged (approximately 39), aged (62) and long-lived (82).

This clonotype was observed a handful of times. Its antigen is currently not known. The sample holds no much larger clone one base away, and base qualities are not on file. The roughly 39 donors, aged about 6 to 95 years, were systemically healthy Caucasian individuals from Russia. Each donor gave ten milliliters of peripheral blood, drawn into EDTA-treated Vacutainer tubes. Ficoll-Paque density-gradient centrifugation was used to isolate PBMCs, with at least 6 million per sample. Trizol reagent was used to extract total RNA from PBMCs, with at least 5 micrograms per sample. For every donor, flow cytometry on a PBMC aliquot measured the percentage of naive CD45RAhigh/CD27high T cells. Receptor amplification or capture employed 5' RACE. These reads were obtained on an Illumina HiSeq 2500. A second PCR of about 6 to 11 cycles was performed with a sample-barcoded 5' primer and a J-beta primer mix. Each TCR beta cDNA molecule received a unique molecular identifier from a template-switch 5' adaptor carrying 12 random nucleotides. Each sample yielded at least 2.5 million CDR3-containing paired-end reads. All of the RNA was converted into first-strand cDNA using the Mint cDNA synthesis kit, with a TRBC-specific oligonucleotide serving as the primer. Following uracil-DNA glycosylase treatment, a first 18-cycle PCR with universal primers M1SS and BC2_uni_R was performed on all cDNA. In the paper's pipeline: Each sample was normalized by randomly selecting 1 million high-quality reads, each carrying a distinct molecular identifier. Instead of being binned into consensus sequences, reads that shared molecular identifiers were thrown out. CDR3 identification, clonotype clustering and error correction used MiTCR with a Q25 quality threshold and the strictest error-elimination algorithm. A nonparametric unseen species model with Euler transformation was used to estimate lower-bound total TCR beta diversity. The public reads were reprocessed in TCRdb via fastp at Q25 and MiXCR, keeping in-frame beta chains. Under each unique CDR3 protein, matching rows form one entry showing the most common genes and DNA. None of the V and J calls come from the authors' own analysis; TCRdb made them. The sample includes 750,000 to 950,000 distinct CDR3 sequences, with about 55% observed a single time. The top ten clones comprise roughly 37% of the sample.

Paper-wide results and their limitations: Observed TCR beta diversity per million T cells fell roughly linearly with age, and a significant reduction was already apparent by age around 39. Compared with the aged group, the long-lived group had more naive CD4+ T cells, fewer expanded clones and increased TCR diversity, suggesting age selection. Bulk unsorted PBMC profiling prevented conclusive comparison of naive and antigen-experienced compartments. Total diversity estimates from one million sequenced T cells were considered lower bounds and underestimates. A strong correlation was found between observed TCR beta diversity and the percentage of naive T cells measured by flow cytometry. Because donor CMV infection status was unknown, age-related changes in expanded clonotypes were potentially confounded.

The junction shows trimming of 1 base on V and 6 bases on J, and the gene matches do not reach 3 bases of it. The CDR3 goes from the cysteine to the phenylalanine over 15 residues. Of all the DNA, just the CDR3 is kept, 45 bases in frame from base 1. Sequencing input: blood. The receptor was isolated from an elderly man in good health. This chain joins TRBV12-3 or TRBV12-4 to TRBJ1-5; TRBD1 matches 10 bases in the middle. The sequenced DNA is TGTGCCAGCAGTTTAGAGACAGGGGGCAGTCAGCCCCAGCATTTT. This translates into CASSLETGGSQPQHF.